A single sample gave rise to the 25 T cell receptor beta chains below, sequenced in a study of shared clonotypes between healthy human individuals. Cells designated naive CD8 were CD45RO-negative and were positively selected for CCR7, with terminally differentiated effector memory CD45RA+ cells excluded. Produced via immunoSEQ multiplex PCR; TCRdb's table is partial and in-frame only. The sample lists some 630,000 clones; 95% to 97% were seen once. Source material: naive CD8+ T cells sorted from blood. The receptor set was obtained from a woman in her 30s in good health.

This clone was seen once. V and J are TRBV5-4 and TRBJ2-5, with D perhaps TRBD1 (6 bases). Trimming stripped 2 bases from V and 3 bases from J, with 20 bases between. The CDR3 covers 17 residues. Germline CDR1 SGHNT, CDR2 YYREEE (reference sequence). CDR3 nucleotide sequence: TGTGCCAGCAGCTTAGCCAACCGGGGACACACTAAAGAGACCCAGTACTTC. Its protein is CASSLANRGHTKETQYF.

This clone was counted between two and nine times. The DNA of the CDR3 is TGTGCCAGCAGTTTATCGATACTTGGTGAAAAACTGTTTTTT. It translates to CASSLSILGEKLFF. J is TRBJ1-4 and V is TRBV27; D call uncertain. Germline CDR1 and CDR2: MNHEY and SMNVEV (reference sequence). The CDR3 consists of 14 residues. V was clipped by 0 bases and J by 7 bases, with 9 bases between them.

The J gene is TRBJ2-1, the V gene TRBV6-4; D gene unclear. This CDR3 has 14 residues. V dropped 4 bases and J dropped 3 bases, with 10 bases sitting between them. Germline lookup yields CDR1 MRHNA and CDR2 SNTAGT. The CDR3 sequence is CASSAGTNYNEQFF. For the CDR3, the DNA is TGTGCCAGCAGTGCTGGCACAAACTACAATGAGCAGTTCTTC.

This sequence joins TRBV5-6 and TRBJ2-7, with D perhaps being TRBD1 or TRBD2 (5 bases each). Germline lookup yields CDR1 SGHDT and CDR2 YYEEEE. The CDR3 covers 13 residues. The V and J ends lost 4 bases and 0 bases respectively, with 8 bases between them. The CDR3 sequence is CASSRDRSYEQYF. CDR3 DNA: TGTGCCAGCAGCAGGGACCGCTCCTACGAGCAGTACTTC.

The chain recombines TRBV6-5 with TRBJ1-3; D is undetermined. Trimming took off 0 bases at V and 0 bases at J, with 9 bases between the two ends. The CDR3 contains 16 residues. CDR1 and CDR2 from the germline V gene are MNHEY and SVGAGI. The CDR3 DNA reads as TGTGCCAGCAGTTACTCACTGCGGGGCTCTGGAAACACCATATATTTT. Its translation is CASSYSLRGSGNTIYF.

The V call is TRBV9, the J call TRBJ2-1; D perhaps matches TRBD1 (6 bases). CDR1 SGDLS and CDR2 YYNGEE come from the germline V gene. The germline V and J ends were trimmed by 0 bases and 4 bases, with 8 bases remaining between them. The CDR3 has 14 residues. The chain's CDR3 is CASSVGDTYNEQFF. The DNA for the CDR3 is TGTGCCAGCAGCGTAGGGGACACTTACAATGAGCAGTTCTTC.

This clone was seen a single time. In DNA, the CDR3 is TGTGCCAGCAGTTTAGATACAGCAAACACCATATATTTT. It encodes CASSLDTANTIYF. V gene TRBV28 combines with J gene TRBJ1-3; D remains unclear. Germline lookup yields CDR1 MDHEN and CDR2 SYDVKM. CDR3 length: 13 amino acids. With 2 bases removed from V and 6 bases from J, the gap between germline ends came to 8 bases.

The V gene is TRBV28, the J gene TRBJ2-5, with D possibly being TRBD1 or TRBD2 (5 bases each). Germline assignment: CDR1 MDHEN and CDR2 SYDVKM. This CDR3 contains 13 residues. V was trimmed by 4 bases and J by 5 bases, leaving 11 bases between them. CDR3 bases: TGTGCCAGCAGTTGGGGGTCGCGGGAGACCCAGTACTTC. Amino acid sequence: CASSWGSRETQYF.

This chain links TRBV28 with TRBJ1-2; tentatively, D is TRBD1 (6 bases). V was shortened by 3 bases and J by 4 bases, with 15 bases between the two germline ends. This CDR3 comprises 15 residues. Per the germline V gene, CDR1 is MDHEN and CDR2 is SYDVKM. The CDR3 sequence: CASSFDATGTYGYTF. The CDR3 DNA reads TGTGCCAGCAGTTTCGACGCTACAGGGACCTATGGCTACACCTTC.

This rearrangement joins TRBV21-1 to TRBJ2-4. TRBV21-1 has pseudogene status. This CDR3 contains 13 residues. The CDR3 is CASSWTLQNIQYF. The CDR3, as DNA: TGTGCCAGCAGCTGGACCCTCCAAAACATTCAGTACTTC.

The chain combines TRBV9 with TRBJ2-1; possible D gene TRBD2, 5 bases. This CDR3 spans 16 amino acids. CDR1 and CDR2 (germline): SGDLS, YYNGEE. Trimming stripped 3 bases from V and 5 bases from J, with 18 bases between. Here the CDR3 reads CASSARWESPHNEQFF. The CDR3 DNA is TGTGCCAGCAGCGCCCGTTGGGAGTCCCCTCACAATGAGCAGTTCTTC.

The chain carries TRBV10-3 and TRBJ1-5; D uncertain. The V end lost 6 bases, the J end lost 1 base, and 13 bases lay between the germline ends. This CDR3 has 15 residues. Germline lookup yields CDR1 ENHRY and CDR2 SYGVKD. The CDR3 nucleotides are TGTGCCATCAGCGACGTTGGAGGGAGCAATCAGCCCCAGCATTTT. Translating gives CAISDVGGSNQPQHF.

CDR3 loop: CASNPSGSRDEQFF. Here the CDR3 DNA reads TGTGCCAGCAATCCTAGCGGGAGTCGCGATGAGCAGTTCTTC. The V and J genes are TRBV7-9 and TRBJ2-1; the match to TRBD2 covers 10 bases. This CDR3 region has 14 residues. The V gene's germline CDR1 is SEHNR and CDR2 FQNEAQ (reference sequence). Trimming removed 7 bases from V and 8 bases from J; junction bases left unmatched: 8.

The chain is built from TRBV2 and TRBJ2-7; 7 bases agree with TRBD2. V trimming: 3 bases; J trimming: 2 bases; junction bases outside the gene matches: 7. CDR1 and CDR2 from the germline V gene are SNHLY and FYNNEI. CDR3 size: 15 residues. The CDR3, as DNA: TGTGCCAGCAGTGATGGTGGGAGGGATACCTACGAGCAGTACTTC. Translation: CASSDGGRDTYEQYF.

About this clone itself: Other DNA variants within this sample encode the same CDR3. The J gene is TRBJ2-2, the V gene TRBV27; D is perhaps TRBD2 (6 bases). The CDR3 sequence is 15 residues long. The V gene lost 3 bases and the J gene lost 0 bases, with 8 bases spanning the gap. CDR1 is MNHEY and CDR2 is SMNVEV in the germline V gene (reference sequence). CDR3 loop: CASSLLAANTGELFF. CDR3 nucleotides: TGTGCCAGCAGTTTGTTAGCGGCGAACACCGGGGAGCTGTTTTTT.

The chain couples TRBV7-8 to TRBJ2-1; D is uncertain. The CDR3 is 15 residues long. Trimming cost V 5 bases and J 0 bases, with 11 bases left between them. Germline assignment: CDR1 SGHVS and CDR2 FQNEAQ. CDR3 coding DNA: TGTGCCAGCAGCATCCTATTGGGCTCCTACAATGAGCAGTTCTTC. Amino acids: CASSILLGSYNEQFF.

The chain recombines TRBV5-1 with TRBJ2-6; 9 bases agree with TRBD1. V trimming: 0 bases; J trimming: 0 bases; junction bases outside the gene matches: 10. There are 20 residues in the CDR3. Germline CDR1 SGHRS, CDR2 YFSETQ. CDR3 region: CASSLVRTGVLDSGANVLTF. In DNA form, the CDR3 reads TGCGCCAGCAGCTTGGTCCGGACAGGGGTTCTCGACTCTGGGGCCAACGTCCTGACTTTC. The full variable domain, in which reference TRBV5-1 and TRBJ2-6 provide the parts outside the CDR3, is KAGVTQTPRYLIKTRGQQVTLSCSPISGHRSVSWYQQTPGQGLQFLFEYFSETQRNKGNFPGRFSGRQFSNSRSEMNVSTLELGDSALYLCASSLVRTGVLDSGANVLTFGAGSRLTVL.

For this clone: The same CDR3 is also encoded by other DNA sequences in this sample. The chain employs TRBV27 and TRBJ2-1, with TRBD2 matching 7 bases. The CDR3 length is 14 residues. Losses at the gene ends were 3 bases for V and 7 bases for J; bases not matched to a gene: 6. Germline-derived CDR1 and CDR2 are MNHEY and SMNVEV (reference sequence). CDR3 in amino acids: CASSFVAGGNEQFF. CDR3 sequence (DNA): TGTGCCAGCAGTTTTGTAGCGGGCGGGAATGAGCAGTTCTTC.

This chain joins TRBV27 and TRBJ2-1; the match to TRBD2 covers 7 bases. The CDR3 extends over 13 amino acids. J was trimmed by 10 bases and V by 2 bases; bases with no gene match: 5. Germline V CDR1 and CDR2: MNHEY, SMNVEV (reference sequence). The CDR3 here is CASSLRRGDEQFF. Here the CDR3 DNA reads TGTGCCAGCAGTTTACGCCGGGGGGACGAGCAGTTCTTC.

The chain recombines TRBV28 with TRBJ1-5; 9 bases match TRBD1. The trim removed 1 base at V and 4 bases at J, leaving 5 bases unmatched. Germline values: CDR1 MDHEN, CDR2 SYDVKM. The CDR3 length is 16 residues. The CDR3 sequence: CASSLSIGTGNQPQHF. In DNA, the CDR3 is TGTGCCAGCAGTTTATCCATCGGGACAGGGAATCAGCCCCAGCATTTT.

This clone was seen only once. This rearrangement joins TRBV7-9 to TRBJ1-3, with no clear D. Per the germline V gene, CDR1 is SEHNR and CDR2 is FQNEAQ (reference sequence). The CDR3 loop spans 17 amino acids. The V end was cut by 3 bases, the J end by 7 bases, with 22 bases between. The CDR3 is CASSFWVRGLRSNTIYF. Here the CDR3 DNA reads TGTGCCAGCAGCTTCTGGGTTAGAGGGCTTAGGTCGAACACCATATATTTT. Full variable domain (outside the CDR3, taken from reference TRBV7-9 and TRBJ1-3): DTGVSQNPRHKITKRGQNVTFRCDPISEHNRLYWYRQTLGQGPEFLTYFQNEAQLEKSRLLSDRFSAERPKGSFSTLEIQRTEQGDSAMYLCASSFWVRGLRSNTIYFGEGSWLTVV.

V gene TRBV27 combines with J gene TRBJ1-2; D remains ambiguous. Trimming removed 0 bases from V and 4 bases from J, with 12 bases in between. There are 15 residues in the CDR3. Germline CDR1 reads MNHEY; CDR2 reads SMNVEV (reference sequence). CDR3 region: CASSLSTDGRYGYTF. CDR3 DNA sequence: TGTGCCAGCAGTTTATCCACAGATGGCCGCTATGGCTACACCTTC.

This chain uses TRBV9 with TRBJ1-4; the D gene is possibly TRBD1 (6 bases). Per the germline V gene, CDR1 is SGDLS and CDR2 is YYNGEE. V lost 0 bases, J lost 7 bases, and 13 bases lay in between. CDR3 size: 15 residues. The CDR3: CASSVAPGAGEKLFF. The CDR3 coding sequence is TGTGCCAGCAGCGTAGCCCCGGGGGCAGGTGAAAAACTGTTTTTT.

About this clone itself: This same CDR3 is encoded by further DNA sequences in the sample. The chain uses TRBV7-6 and TRBJ2-7; no clear D gene. V gave up 1 base and J gave up 2 bases, with 6 bases separating them. CDR1 is SGHVS and CDR2 is FNYEAQ in the germline V gene. There are 13 residues in the CDR3. CDR3 loop: CASSLGLAYEQYF. CDR3 nucleotide sequence: TGTGCCAGCAGCTTAGGGTTGGCCTACGAGCAGTACTTC. The whole variable domain, remainder taken from reference TRBV7-6 and TRBJ2-7, is GAGVSQSPRYKVTKRGQDVALRCDPISGHVSLYWYRQALGQGPEFLTYFNYEAQQDKSGLPNDRFSAERPEGSISTLTIQRTEQRDSAMYRCASSLGLAYEQYFGPGTRLTVT.

The chain recombines TRBV28 with TRBJ2-5; TRBD2 agrees at 9 bases. The J call is in doubt because the DNA end fits TRBJ2-7 better. Per the germline V gene, CDR1 is MDHEN and CDR2 is SYDVKM. There are 14 residues in the CDR3. The CDR3 DNA is TGTGCCAGCAGTAGTAGCGGGAGTGTCTACGAGCAGTACTTC. Amino acids: CASSSSGSVYEQYF.